This passage covers 23 T cell receptor beta chains from one sample sequenced in a study of cytomegalovirus exposure and HLA in healthy donors. With 60 Vbeta and 13 Jbeta primers, the PCR was carried out. Profiled with immunoSEQ multiplex PCR; TCRdb holds only in-frame clones, not every one. The table lists some 120,000 clones, under 85% of them singletons. Sequencing was done on a sample of PBMCs. The source is a man aged 25-45 years in good health and CMV-seropositive.

The DNA for the CDR3 is TGTGCCAGCAGTGAGGCCCAGGGAACGCATGAGCAGTTCTTC. Protein sequence: CASSEAQGTHEQFF. The chain has TRBV6-1 and TRBJ2-1; perhaps TRBD1 as D (5 bases). CDR3 length equals 14 residues. Germline lookup yields CDR1 MNHNS and CDR2 SASEGT. V was cut by 3 bases and J by 8 bases, with 14 bases left in between.

This clone showed up just a few times. The chain links TRBV4-2 to TRBJ1-1, with 9 bases lining up with TRBD1. Trimming removed 7 bases from V and 4 bases from J; junction bases left unmatched: 7. Germline values: CDR1 LGHNA, CDR2 YNFKEQ. CDR3 length: 14 residues. CDR3 sequence: CASTYGTGSTEAFF. The CDR3 DNA sequence: TGTGCCAGCACCTATGGGACAGGGAGCACTGAAGCTTTCTTT.

This clone was seen only a few times. The chain combines TRBV4-3 with TRBJ1-1; 11 nucleotides align to TRBD1. The junction had 3 bases not matched to a gene; V was cut back by 5 bases and J by 1 base. This CDR3 has 15 amino acids. Germline V CDR1 and CDR2: LGHNA, YSLEER. In DNA, the CDR3 is TGCGCCAGCAGCTGGACAGGGGGCAGGAACACTGAAGCTTTCTTT. The encoded protein is CASSWTGGRNTEAFF.

Only a few counts were recorded for this clone. The chain joins TRBV5-6 to TRBJ2-7; 13 bases match TRBD2. Trimming at V came to 7 bases and at J to 3 bases, leaving 7 bases not matched to a gene. Germline V lookup: CDR1 SGHDT, CDR2 YYEEEE. This CDR3 has 15 residues. The CDR3 spells CASLYGTSGDYEQYF. CDR3 nucleotide sequence: TGTGCCAGCTTATATGGGACTAGCGGGGACTACGAGCAGTACTTC.

V and J are TRBV27 and TRBJ2-3; 8 nucleotides agree with TRBD2. V was pared by 7 bases and J by 2 bases, with 2 bases of the junction left unmatched. CDR3 length: 13 amino acids. The germline V gene encodes CDR1 MNHEY and CDR2 SMNVEV (reference sequence). The CDR3 is CASIAGNTDTQYF. The CDR3 region has the DNA TGTGCCAGCATAGCGGGGAACACAGATACGCAGTATTTT.

The gene calls are TRBV27 and TRBJ2-7; TRBD2 matches 8 bases. Trimming removed 5 bases from V and 5 bases from J; junction bases left unmatched: 8. Germline CDR1 MNHEY, CDR2 SMNVEV (reference sequence). CDR3 length: 14 amino acids. Here the CDR3 DNA reads TGTGCCAGCAGTGAAGTTAGCGGGGCCGACGAGCAGTACTTC. This codes for CASSEVSGADEQYF.

The CDR3 bases are TGTGCCAGCAGCGTAGGGGACAATCCAGAGACCCAGTACTTC. This translates into CASSVGDNPETQYF. The chain employs TRBV9 and TRBJ2-5; tentative D call: TRBD1 (6 bases). Trimming pared 0 bases from V and 4 bases from J, leaving 10 bases between. The CDR3 is 14 amino acids. Germline values: CDR1 SGDLS, CDR2 YYNGEE.

V is TRBV5-4 and J is TRBJ1-1; perhaps TRBD1 as D (6 bases). From germline, CDR1 is SGHNT and CDR2 YYREEE (reference sequence). V was pared by 5 bases and J by 3 bases, with 14 bases between. This CDR3 spans 14 amino acids. CDR3 region: CASRFNRVDTEAFF. CDR3 nucleotides: TGTGCCAGCAGATTTAACAGGGTGGACACTGAAGCTTTCTTT.

The chain recombines TRBV5-4 with TRBJ2-1, with D maybe TRBD1 (5 bases). Germline V gene lookup returns CDR1 SGHNT and CDR2 YYREEE (reference sequence). The length of the CDR3 is 12 residues. V was clipped by 2 bases and J by 7 bases, with 7 bases between them. The CDR3 spells CASSFPGNEQFF. The DNA for the CDR3 is TGTGCCAGCAGCTTTCCAGGGAATGAGCAGTTCTTC.

The genes are TRBV7-8 and TRBJ2-7, with 7 bases that match TRBD1. The CDR3 totals 19 residues. CDR1 SGHVS and CDR2 FQNEAQ come from the germline V gene. Trimming took 2 bases from V and 2 from J; bases not matched to a gene: 18. The chain's CDR3 is CASSLIGRGFDTLTYEQYF. The CDR3 region has the DNA TGTGCCAGCAGCTTAATAGGCAGGGGGTTCGACACCTTAACCTACGAGCAGTACTTC. The full variable domain, rest sourced from reference TRBV7-8 and TRBJ2-7, is GAGVSQSPRYKVAKRGQDVALRCDPISGHVSLFWYQQALGQGPEFLTYFQNEAQLDKSGLPSDRFFAERPEGSVSTLKIQRTQQEDSAVYLCASSLIGRGFDTLTYEQYFGPGTRLTVT.

In DNA, the CDR3 is TGTGCCAGCAGTTACACTGAAACAGGAGCAAACTATGGCTACACCTTC. It codes for CASSYTETGANYGYTF. The chain is built from TRBV6-5 and TRBJ1-2, with D tentatively TRBD1 (5 bases). V was clipped by 2 bases and J by 2 bases, with 15 bases between them. CDR1 is MNHEY, CDR2 SVGAGI, per germline. The CDR3 consists of 16 residues.

This clone occurred once. The chain recombines TRBV21-1 with TRBJ1-2; TRBD1 was called by the table and not checked on the DNA. TRBV21-1 is a pseudogene locus. The CDR3 runs to 15 residues. The CDR3: CASSRRTPLNYGYTF. In DNA form, the CDR3 reads TGTGCCAGCAGCAGAAGGACACCGCTAAACTATGGCTACACCTTC.

The gene calls are TRBV5-1 and TRBJ1-6, with D possibly being TRBD1 (6 bases). There are 20 residues in the CDR3. The V gene lost 1 base and the J gene lost 0 bases, with 20 bases spanning the gap. Germline-derived CDR1 and CDR2 are SGHRS and YFSETQ. The CDR3 reads CASSLLPGTRISSYNSPLHF. Written as DNA, the CDR3 is TGCGCCAGCAGCTTGCTGCCCGGGACAAGAATAAGCTCCTATAATTCACCCCTCCACTTT.

This rearrangement joins TRBV19 to TRBJ1-6; D not certain. The CDR3 has 15 residues. Germline CDR1 LNHDA, CDR2 SQIVND (reference sequence). The germline V and J ends were trimmed by 2 bases and 8 bases, with 13 bases remaining between them. The CDR3 reads CASSISGGIDSPLHF. In DNA, the CDR3 is TGTGCCAGTAGTATAAGCGGAGGGATCGATTCACCCCTCCACTTT.

In its sample, this clone was seen a few times. The rearrangement uses TRBV5-4 and TRBJ1-1; no clear D. Germline V gene lookup returns CDR1 SGHNT and CDR2 YYREEE (reference sequence). The CDR3 loop spans 14 amino acids. Deletions cut 4 bases from V and 0 bases from J, with 10 bases between. CDR3: CASSLGELNTEAFF. The CDR3 coding sequence is TGTGCCAGCAGCCTCGGAGAGTTGAACACTGAAGCTTTCTTT. The full variable domain, in which reference TRBV5-4 and TRBJ1-1 provide the parts outside the CDR3, is ETGVTQSPTHLIKTRGQQVTLRCSSQSGHNTVSWYQQALGQGPQFIFQYYREEENGRGNFPPRFSGLQFPNYSSELNVNALELDDSALYLCASSLGELNTEAFFGQGTRLTVV.

A single count supports this clone. The rearrangement links TRBV2 to TRBJ2-1; possibly TRBD1 for D (5 bases). Germline V CDR1 and CDR2: SNHLY, FYNNEI. The CDR3 runs to 13 residues. Trimming removed 3 bases at V and 9 bases at J, with 12 bases between. The CDR3 coding sequence is TGTGCCAGCAGTGAGTTCAGGGTAGGTGAGCAGTTCTTC. This codes for CASSEFRVGEQFF.

CDR3 bases: TGTGCCAGCTCACCAAATGCTCAGGGTCTGAATTCACCCCTCCACTTT. Protein sequence: CASSPNAQGLNSPLHF. The chain carries TRBV18 and TRBJ1-6; D might be TRBD1 (5 bases). Trimming cost V 2 bases and J 7 bases, with 15 bases left between them. This CDR3 is 16 amino acids long. Germline-derived CDR1 and CDR2 are KGHSH and LQKENI.

The CDR3 reads CASIGLANPGELFF. The CDR3 DNA is TGTGCCAGCATCGGACTAGCGAATCCCGGGGAGCTGTTTTTT. The chain recombines TRBV5-5 with TRBJ2-2, with TRBD2 matching 9 bases. Germline V gene lookup returns CDR1 SGHKS and CDR2 YYEKEE (reference sequence). The CDR3 is made up of 14 amino acids. V lost 6 bases to trimming and J lost 6 bases; unmatched junction nucleotides: 6.

The V call is TRBV19, the J call TRBJ2-7, with 9 positions matching TRBD1. Germline V CDR1 and CDR2: LNHDA, SQIVND (reference sequence). CDR3 size: 14 residues. V lost 4 bases to trimming and J lost 6 bases; unmatched junction nucleotides: 7. DNA for the CDR3: TGTGCCAGTAGTAGGTCACAGGGGGCGGGCGAGCAGTACTTC. This sequence encodes CASSRSQGAGEQYF.

The chain couples TRBV6-1 to TRBJ1-1, with D perhaps matching TRBD1 (5 bases). This CDR3 region has 13 residues. Germline CDR1 reads MNHNS; CDR2 reads SASEGT. With 6 bases removed from V and 3 bases from J, the gap between germline ends came to 11 bases. The CDR3 nucleotides are TGTGCCAGCAGCCCCATCAGGGACACTGAAGCTTTCTTT. Its translation: CASSPIRDTEAFF.

The sample holds one count of this clone. The rearrangement uses TRBV10-1 and TRBJ2-5; D perhaps matches TRBD2 (6 bases). Germline values: CDR1 WNHNN, CDR2 SYGVQD (reference sequence). CDR3 length equals 13 residues. V was clipped by 5 bases and J by 5 bases, with 12 bases between them. The CDR3 nucleotides read TGCGCCAGCAGTCCGGGAGTCACGGAGACCCAGTACTTC. This encodes CASSPGVTETQYF.

The V and J genes are TRBV7-9 and TRBJ1-4; D is ambiguous. This CDR3 has 15 residues. The V end was cut by 1 base, the J end by 8 bases, with 14 bases between. Germline CDR1 is SEHNR and CDR2 is FQNEAQ (reference sequence). CDR3 in DNA: TGTGCCAGCAGCTTAGGCCAAGGGAGGGCAGAAAAACTGTTTTTT. Its translation is CASSLGQGRAEKLFF.

The chain couples TRBV10-2 to TRBJ1-3, with 8 bases fitting TRBD1. CDR3 size: 15 residues. J gave up 2 bases and V 7 bases, and 7 bases lay outside the gene matches. Germline-derived CDR1 and CDR2 are WSHSY and SAAADI. The DNA of the CDR3 is TGCGCCAGCACCGCTGGACAGGGAACTGGAAACACCATATATTTT. This codes for CASTAGQGTGNTIYF.